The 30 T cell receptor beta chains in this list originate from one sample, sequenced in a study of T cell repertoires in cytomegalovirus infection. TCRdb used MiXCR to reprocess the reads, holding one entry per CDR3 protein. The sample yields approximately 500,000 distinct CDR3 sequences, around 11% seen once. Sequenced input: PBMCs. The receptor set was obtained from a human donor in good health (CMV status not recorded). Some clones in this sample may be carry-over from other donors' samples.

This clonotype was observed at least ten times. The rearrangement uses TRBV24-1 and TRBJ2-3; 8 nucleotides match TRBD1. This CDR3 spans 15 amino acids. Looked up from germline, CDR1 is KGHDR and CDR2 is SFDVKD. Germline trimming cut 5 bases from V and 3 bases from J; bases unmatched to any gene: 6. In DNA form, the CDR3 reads TGTGCCACCAGTGGGGGCAGGGGGCTGACAGATACGCAGTATTTT. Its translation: CATSGGRGLTDTQYF.

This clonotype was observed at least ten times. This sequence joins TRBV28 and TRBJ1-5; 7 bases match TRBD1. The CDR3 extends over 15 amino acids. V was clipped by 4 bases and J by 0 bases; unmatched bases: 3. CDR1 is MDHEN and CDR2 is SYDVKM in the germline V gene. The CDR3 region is CASSSQGGSNQPQHF. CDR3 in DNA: TGTGCCAGCAGTTCGCAGGGGGGTAGCAATCAGCCCCAGCATTTT.

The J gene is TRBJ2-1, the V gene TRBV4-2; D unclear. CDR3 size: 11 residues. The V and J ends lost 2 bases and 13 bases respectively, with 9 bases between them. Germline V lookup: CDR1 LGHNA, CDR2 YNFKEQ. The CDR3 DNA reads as TGTGCCAGCAGCCAAAAGCGCGCCCAGTTCTTC. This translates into CASSQKRAQFF.

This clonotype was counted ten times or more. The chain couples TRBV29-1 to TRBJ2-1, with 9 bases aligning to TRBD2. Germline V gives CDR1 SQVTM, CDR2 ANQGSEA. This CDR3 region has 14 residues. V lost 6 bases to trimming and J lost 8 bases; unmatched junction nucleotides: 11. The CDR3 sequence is CSVDAGGWSDEQFF. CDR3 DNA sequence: TGCAGCGTGGACGCGGGAGGGTGGTCAGATGAGCAGTTCTTC.

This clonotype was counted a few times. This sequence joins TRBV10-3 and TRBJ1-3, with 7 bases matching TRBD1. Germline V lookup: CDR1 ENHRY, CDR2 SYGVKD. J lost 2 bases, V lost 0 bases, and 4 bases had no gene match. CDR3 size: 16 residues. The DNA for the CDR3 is TGTGCCATCAGTGAGTCGGAGGGGGCGCCTGGAAACACCATATATTTT. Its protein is CAISESEGAPGNTIYF.

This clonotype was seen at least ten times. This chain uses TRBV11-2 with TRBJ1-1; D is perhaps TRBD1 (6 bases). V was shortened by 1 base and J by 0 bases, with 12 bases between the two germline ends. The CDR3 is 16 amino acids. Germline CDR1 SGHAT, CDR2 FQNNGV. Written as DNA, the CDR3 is TGTGCCAGCAGCTTAGGACAGGTTCTCCTGAACACTGAAGCTTTCTTT. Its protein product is CASSLGQVLLNTEAFF.

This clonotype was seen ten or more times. In nucleotides, the CDR3 is TGTGCCAGCAGTTTGACAGACAATGAGCAGTTCTTC. It translates to CASSLTDNEQFF. This rearrangement joins TRBV28 to TRBJ2-1; D is possibly TRBD1 (5 bases). In germline, CDR1 is MDHEN, CDR2 SYDVKM. Trimming took 3 bases from V and 5 from J, leaving 5 bases between them. This CDR3 has 12 residues.

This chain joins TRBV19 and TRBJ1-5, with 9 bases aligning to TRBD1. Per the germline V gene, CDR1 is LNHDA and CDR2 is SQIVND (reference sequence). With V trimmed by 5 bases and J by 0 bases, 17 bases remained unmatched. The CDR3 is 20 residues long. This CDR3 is CASSPRGPGQGGRSNQPQHF. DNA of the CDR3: TGTGCCAGTAGTCCGCGGGGACCGGGACAGGGAGGTCGTAGCAATCAGCCCCAGCATTTT. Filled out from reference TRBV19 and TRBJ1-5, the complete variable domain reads DGGITQSPKYLFRKEGQNVTLSCEQNLNHDAMYWYRQDPGQGLRLIYYSQIVNDFQKGDIAEGYSVSREKKESFPLTVTSAQKNPTAFYLCASSPRGPGQGGRSNQPQHFGDGTRLSIL.

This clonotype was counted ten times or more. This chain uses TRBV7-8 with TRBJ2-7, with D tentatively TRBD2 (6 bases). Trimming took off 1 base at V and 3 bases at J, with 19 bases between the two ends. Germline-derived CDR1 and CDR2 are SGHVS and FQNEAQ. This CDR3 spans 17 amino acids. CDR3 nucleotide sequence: TGTGCCAGCAGCTTAGTGAGGAGGGGCAGGCTCCTCTACGAGCAGTACTTC. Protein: CASSLVRRGRLLYEQYF.

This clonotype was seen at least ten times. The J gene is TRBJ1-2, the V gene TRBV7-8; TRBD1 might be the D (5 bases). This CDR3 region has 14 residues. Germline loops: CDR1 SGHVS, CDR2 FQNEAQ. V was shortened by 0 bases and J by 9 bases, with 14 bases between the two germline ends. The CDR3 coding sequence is TGTGCCAGCAGCTTAGCCCCAGACAGTTTTAGCTACACCTTC. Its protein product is CASSLAPDSFSYTF. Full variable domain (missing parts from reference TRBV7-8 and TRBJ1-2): GAGVSQSPRYKVAKRGQDVALRCDPISGHVSLFWYQQALGQGPEFLTYFQNEAQLDKSGLPSDRFFAERPEGSVSTLKIQRTQQEDSAVYLCASSLAPDSFSYTFGSGTRLTVV.

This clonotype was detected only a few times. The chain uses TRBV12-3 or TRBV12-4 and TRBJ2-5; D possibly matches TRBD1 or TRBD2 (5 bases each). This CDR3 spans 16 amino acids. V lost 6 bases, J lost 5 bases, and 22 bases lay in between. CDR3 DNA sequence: TGTGCCAGCAGCCCCGAGTTGGGACCTAGAGGCGAGACCCAGTACTTC. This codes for CASSPELGPRGETQYF.

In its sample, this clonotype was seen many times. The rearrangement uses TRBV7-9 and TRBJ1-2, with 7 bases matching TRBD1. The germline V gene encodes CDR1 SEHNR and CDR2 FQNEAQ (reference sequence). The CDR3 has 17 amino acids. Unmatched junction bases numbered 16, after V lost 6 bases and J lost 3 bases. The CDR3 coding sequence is TGTGCCAGCAGTCCCGGGACAGCGGACCAGAGCCACTATGGCTACACCTTC. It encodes CASSPGTADQSHYGYTF.

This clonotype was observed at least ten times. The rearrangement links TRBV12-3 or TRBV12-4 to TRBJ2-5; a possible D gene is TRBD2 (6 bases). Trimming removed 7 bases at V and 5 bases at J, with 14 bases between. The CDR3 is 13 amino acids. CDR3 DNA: TGTGCCAGCACCATTCCAGGGAGGGAGACCCAGTACTTC. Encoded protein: CASTIPGRETQYF.

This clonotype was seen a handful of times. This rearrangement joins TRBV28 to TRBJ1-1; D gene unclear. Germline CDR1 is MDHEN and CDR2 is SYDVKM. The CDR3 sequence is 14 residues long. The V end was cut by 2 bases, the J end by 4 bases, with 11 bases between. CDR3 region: CASSLPGVGTEAFF. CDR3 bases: TGTGCCAGCAGTTTACCCGGGGTTGGCACTGAAGCTTTCTTT.

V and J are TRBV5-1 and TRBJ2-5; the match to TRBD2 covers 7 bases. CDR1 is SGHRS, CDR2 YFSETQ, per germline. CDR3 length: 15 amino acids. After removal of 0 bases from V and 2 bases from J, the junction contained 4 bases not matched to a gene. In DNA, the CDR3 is TGCGCCAGCAGCTTGGGTAGCGGGCCGCAAGAGACCCAGTACTTC. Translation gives CASSLGSGPQETQYF.

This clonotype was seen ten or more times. The chain's CDR3 is CASSPYSNQPQHF. Here the CDR3 DNA reads TGTGCCAGCAGCCCGTATAGCAATCAGCCCCAGCATTTT. The rearrangement joins TRBV19 to TRBJ1-5; D remains unclear. Deletions cut 9 bases from V and 0 bases from J, with 9 bases between. The germline gives CDR1 LNHDA, CDR2 SQIVND (reference sequence). CDR3 length equals 13 residues.

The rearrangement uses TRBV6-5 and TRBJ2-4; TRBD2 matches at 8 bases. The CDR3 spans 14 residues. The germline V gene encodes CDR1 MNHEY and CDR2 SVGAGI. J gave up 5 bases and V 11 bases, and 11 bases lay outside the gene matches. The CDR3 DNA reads TGTGCCTCGTCAGGCGGGGGGCGTGAAAACATTCAGTACTTC. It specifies CASSGGGRENIQYF.

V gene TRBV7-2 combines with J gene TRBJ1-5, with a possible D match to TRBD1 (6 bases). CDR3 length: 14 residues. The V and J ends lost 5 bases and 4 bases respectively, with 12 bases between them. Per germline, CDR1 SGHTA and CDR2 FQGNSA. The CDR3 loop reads CASSRQGTNQPQHF. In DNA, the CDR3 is TGTGCCAGCAGCCGGCAGGGGACGAATCAGCCCCAGCATTTT. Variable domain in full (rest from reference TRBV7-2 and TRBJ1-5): GAGVSQSPSNKVTEKGKDVELRCDPISGHTALYWYRQSLGQGLEFLIYFQGNSAPDKSGLPSDRFSAERTGGSVSTLTIQRTQQEDSAVYLCASSRQGTNQPQHFGDGTRLSIL.

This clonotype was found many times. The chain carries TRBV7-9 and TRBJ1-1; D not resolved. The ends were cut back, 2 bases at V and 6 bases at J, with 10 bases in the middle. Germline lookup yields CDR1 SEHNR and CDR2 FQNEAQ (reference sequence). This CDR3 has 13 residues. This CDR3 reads CASSLSLGSEAFF. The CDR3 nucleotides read TGTGCCAGCAGCTTAAGTCTCGGGTCTGAAGCTTTCTTT.

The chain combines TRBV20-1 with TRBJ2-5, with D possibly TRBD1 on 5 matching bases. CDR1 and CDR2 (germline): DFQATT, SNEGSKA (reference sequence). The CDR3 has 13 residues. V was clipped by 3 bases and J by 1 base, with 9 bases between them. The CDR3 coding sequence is TGCAGTGCTAGGACAGAATTCCAAGAGACCCAGTACTTC. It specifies CSARTEFQETQYF.

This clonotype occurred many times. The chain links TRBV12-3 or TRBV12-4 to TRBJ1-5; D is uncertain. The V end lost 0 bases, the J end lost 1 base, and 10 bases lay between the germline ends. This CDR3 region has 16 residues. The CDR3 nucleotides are TGTGCCAGCAGTTTAGCGTTGACGGTCAGCAATCAGCCCCAGCATTTT. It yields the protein CASSLALTVSNQPQHF.

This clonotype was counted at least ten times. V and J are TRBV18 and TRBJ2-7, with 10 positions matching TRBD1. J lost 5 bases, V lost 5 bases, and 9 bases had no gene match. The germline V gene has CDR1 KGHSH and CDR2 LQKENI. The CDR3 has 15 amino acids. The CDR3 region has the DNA TGTGCCAGCTCAGGGGCGACAGGGGGCCTAAACGAGCAGTACTTC. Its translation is CASSGATGGLNEQYF. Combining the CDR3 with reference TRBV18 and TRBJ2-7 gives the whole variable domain NAGVMQNPRHLVRRRGQEARLRCSPMKGHSHVYWYRQLPEEGLKFMVYLQKENIIDESGMPKERFSAEFPKEGPSILRIQQVVRGDSAAYFCASSGATGGLNEQYFGPGTRLTVT.

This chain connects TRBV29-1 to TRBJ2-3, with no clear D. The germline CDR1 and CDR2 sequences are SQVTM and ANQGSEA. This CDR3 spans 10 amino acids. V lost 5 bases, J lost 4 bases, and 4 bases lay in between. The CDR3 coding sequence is TGCAGCGTTCGAGCAGATACGCAGTATTTT. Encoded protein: CSVRADTQYF.

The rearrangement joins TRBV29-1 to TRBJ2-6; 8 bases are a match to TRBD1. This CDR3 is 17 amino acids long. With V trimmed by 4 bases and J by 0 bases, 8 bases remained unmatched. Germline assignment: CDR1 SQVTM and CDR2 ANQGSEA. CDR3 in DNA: TGCAGCGTTGGCGCCGGGACAGGTTACTCTGGGGCCAACGTCCTGACTTTC. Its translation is CSVGAGTGYSGANVLTF.

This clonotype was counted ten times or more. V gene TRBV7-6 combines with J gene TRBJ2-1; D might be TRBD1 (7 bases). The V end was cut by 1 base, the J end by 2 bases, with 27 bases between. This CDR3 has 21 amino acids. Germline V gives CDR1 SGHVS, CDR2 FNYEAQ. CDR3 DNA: TGTGCCAGCAGCTTAGATCGGTTCCAGGGGGGACGGCGGGAAGCCTACAATGAGCAGTTCTTC. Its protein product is CASSLDRFQGGRREAYNEQFF.

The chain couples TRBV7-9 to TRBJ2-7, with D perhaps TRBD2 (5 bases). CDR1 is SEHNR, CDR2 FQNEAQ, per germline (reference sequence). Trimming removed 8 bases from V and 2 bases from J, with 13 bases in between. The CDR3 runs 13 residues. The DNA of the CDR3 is TGTGCCAGCCGACTACTGGGTCCCTACGAGCAGTACTTC. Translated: CASRLLGPYEQYF. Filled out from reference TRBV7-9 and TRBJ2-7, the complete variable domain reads DTGVSQNPRHKITKRGQNVTFRCDPISEHNRLYWYRQTLGQGPEFLTYFQNEAQLEKSRLLSDRFSAERPKGSFSTLEIQRTEQGDSAMYLCASRLLGPYEQYFGPGTRLTVT.

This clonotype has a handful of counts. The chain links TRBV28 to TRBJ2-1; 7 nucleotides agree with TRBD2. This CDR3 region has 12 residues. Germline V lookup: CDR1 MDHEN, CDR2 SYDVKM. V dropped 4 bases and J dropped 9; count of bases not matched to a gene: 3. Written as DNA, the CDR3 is TGTGCCAGCAGTTGGACTAGGCTTGAGCAGTTCTTC. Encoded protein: CASSWTRLEQFF.

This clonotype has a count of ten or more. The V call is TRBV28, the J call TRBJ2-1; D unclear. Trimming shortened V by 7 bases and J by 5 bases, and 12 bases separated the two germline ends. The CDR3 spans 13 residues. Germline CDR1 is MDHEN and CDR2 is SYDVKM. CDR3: CASTLGPHNEQFF. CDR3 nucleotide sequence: TGTGCCAGCACCCTGGGTCCCCACAATGAGCAGTTCTTC.

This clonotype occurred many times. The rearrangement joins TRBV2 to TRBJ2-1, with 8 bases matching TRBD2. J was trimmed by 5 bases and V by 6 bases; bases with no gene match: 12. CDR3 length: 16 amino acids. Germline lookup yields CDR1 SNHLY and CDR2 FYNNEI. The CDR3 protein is CASRGSLAGRNNEQFF. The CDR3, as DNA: TGTGCCAGCAGAGGGTCCCTAGCGGGCCGAAACAATGAGCAGTTCTTC.

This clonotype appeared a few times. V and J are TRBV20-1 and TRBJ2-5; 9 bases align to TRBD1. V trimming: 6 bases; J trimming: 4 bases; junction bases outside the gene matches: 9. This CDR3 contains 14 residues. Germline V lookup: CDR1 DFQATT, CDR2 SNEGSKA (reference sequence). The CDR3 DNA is TGCAGTGCACGGGACAGGGAGGAGATAGAGACCCAGTACTTC. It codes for CSARDREEIETQYF.